Listed below are T cell receptor beta chains from one sample, sequenced in a study of blood T cell repertoires in COVID-19. TCRdb's copy holds only in-frame clones and misses some; the assay was immunoSEQ multiplex PCR. The profile shows approximately 670,000 clones, 80% to 90% of them singletons. Specimen: peripheral blood. The receptors originated from a woman between 18 and 30 years old with acute or convalescent COVID-19. CDR3s leave out the opening cysteine and the closing phenylalanine or tryptophan.

v_call: TRBV19
j_call: TRBJ2-7
cdr3_length: 9
cdr3_aa: ASSKNGEKY

v_call: TRBV18
j_call: TRBJ2-5
cdr3_length: 13
cdr3_aa: ASSPILDREETQY

v_call: TRBV19
j_call: TRBJ2-3
cdr3_length: 16
cdr3_aa: ASSIGIPTSGGADTQY

v_call: TRBV2
j_call: TRBJ1-6
cdr3_length: 13
cdr3_aa: ASRDCCSYNSPLH

v_call: TRBV27
j_call: TRBJ1-5
cdr3_length: 16
cdr3_aa: ASMTSGTGASTYQPQH

v_call: TRBV5-6
j_call: TRBJ1-5
cdr3_length: 12
cdr3_aa: ASSSYQSNQPQH

v_call: TRBV12-3/TRBV12-4
j_call: TRBJ1-2
cdr3_length: 10
cdr3_aa: ASRGQGDGYT

v_call: TRBV7-3
j_call: TRBJ2-2
cdr3_length: 13
cdr3_aa: ASSLWASGVGELF

v_call: TRBV6-1
j_call: TRBJ2-1
cdr3_length: 13
cdr3_aa: ASSEEAGGPNEQF

v_call: TRBV6-5
j_call: TRBJ2-5
cdr3_length: 12
cdr3_aa: ASSIRGIQETQY